Detailed here is one TCR beta chain. Its antigen is currently unknown. Method: immunoSEQ multiplex PCR; TCRdb's copy keeps in-frame clones and lacks some. Of hundreds of thousands of clones in the sample, nearly 95% were seen once. The data were obtained in a study of shared clonotypes between healthy human individuals. Study-level information: Two women and a few men aged 18 to 49 served as donors. Study observations and caveats: The naive CD4 repertoires of a handful of donors were compared, and about 5% of clonotypes were shared. Even with large depth, rarefaction showed that sorted-subset sequencing was incomplete.

With V trimmed by 3 bases and J by 3 bases, 6 bases remained unmatched. In germline, CDR1 is LNHDA, CDR2 SQIVND (reference sequence). The CDR3 is made up of 15 amino acids. Positive CCR7 selection of CD45RO-negative cells yielded the naive CD8 cells, and terminally differentiated effector memory CD45RA+ cells were excluded. Sequencing was done on a sample of naive CD8+ T cells sorted from blood. The receptor was isolated from a man aged 30-40 years in good health. This chain joins TRBV19 and TRBJ1-1; 8 nucleotides agree with TRBD1. The CDR3 loop reads CASSIGTGSDTEAFF. CDR3 coding DNA: TGTGCCAGTAGTATCGGGACAGGTTCGGACACTGAAGCTTTCTTT.